The clone carrying this T cell receptor beta chain showed up just a few times. This sample is drawn from a study of blood T cell repertoires in COVID-19. Across the whole study: The cDNA or gDNA used as material had been derived from T cells, B-cell-depleted T cells, or PBMCs.

Per the germline V gene, CDR1 is LGHDT and CDR2 is YNNKEL (reference sequence). J lost 7 bases, V lost 4 bases, and 6 bases had no gene match. This CDR3 contains 15 residues. Some clones are missing from TCRdb's copy, which holds only in-frame ones; the method was immunoSEQ multiplex PCR. The sample contains over 110,000 clones, 75% to 90% of which appear only once. Individuals aged roughly 18 to 95 years were recruited from fewer than 30 US areas. Cohort assignment relied on participant-reported clinical history. The sample taken for sequencing was PBMCs or T cells enriched from blood (not recorded which). J is TRBJ2-1 and V is TRBV3-1 (or the pseudogene TRBV3-2); 11 positions match TRBD2. The TCR was taken from a man aged 50-60 years in a cohort exposed to, infected with or recovered from COVID-19 (not recorded which). CDR3: CASSPLAGDVNEQFF. CDR3 DNA sequence: TGTGCCAGCAGCCCACTAGCGGGAGACGTGAATGAGCAGTTCTTC.